What follows are 19 T cell receptor beta chains derived from one specimen sequenced in a study of T and B cells in COVID-19 patients. BIOMED2 TRB-A/B primer pools were used in multiplex TRB PCR. TCRdb independently ran MiXCR on the multiplex PCR reads; one entry per CDR3 protein. The sample consists of roughly 27,000 distinct CDR3 sequences, roughly 33% of them appearing once. From blood, about 250-550 ng of genomic DNA served as TRB template. Sequencing input: blood. Every receptor here comes from a human donor who had recovered from COVID-19.

This clonotype has more than one count but fewer than ten. V usage is TRBV14 and J usage is TRBJ2-2; 12 nucleotides align to TRBD2. Germline-derived CDR1 and CDR2 are SGHDN and FVKESK. The CDR3 loop spans 17 amino acids. V shed 0 bases and J 3 bases; nucleotides not matched to a gene: 2. CDR3 coding DNA: TGTGCCAGCAGCCAAGACCGACTAGCGGGGGACACCGGGGAGCTGTTTTTT. This translates into CASSQDRLAGDTGELFF.

The J gene is TRBJ1-1, the V gene TRBV30, with D uncertain. Germline-derived CDR1 and CDR2 are GTSNPN and SVGIG (reference sequence). The CDR3 sequence is 12 residues long. Deletions cut 5 bases from V and 4 bases from J, with 11 bases between. CDR3 bases: TGTGCCTGGGACCGGGCGGGCACTGAAGCTTTCTTT. Its protein product is CAWDRAGTEAFF.

The V gene is TRBV5-4, the J gene TRBJ1-1; the D is unclear. Trimming shortened V by 0 bases and J by 2 bases, and 14 bases separated the two germline ends. The germline V gene encodes CDR1 SGHNT and CDR2 YYREEE (reference sequence). The CDR3 contains 16 residues. The CDR3 sequence: CASSLDSRGGNTEAFF. CDR3 DNA: TGTGCCAGCAGCTTGGATAGTCGCGGAGGAAACACTGAAGCTTTCTTT.

The rearrangement links TRBV6-5 to TRBJ2-7, with 8 bases that match TRBD1. After removal of 7 bases from V and 7 bases from J, the junction contained 12 bases not matched to a gene. Germline V gene lookup returns CDR1 MNHEY and CDR2 SVGAGI. This CDR3 is built from 14 residues. The CDR3 region has the DNA TGTGCCAGCAAAAGGGACAGGCAGTTAAATGAGCAGTACTTC. Protein: CASKRDRQLNEQYF.

V gene TRBV7-2 combines with J gene TRBJ1-1; D unclear. Between the trimmed V and J ends, which lost 0 bases and 4 bases, there was a span of 9 bases. This CDR3 is 14 amino acids long. The V gene's germline CDR1 is SGHTA and CDR2 FQGNSA. CDR3 region: CASSLAPGSTEAFF. In nucleotides, the CDR3 is TGTGCCAGCAGCTTAGCACCGGGATCCACTGAAGCTTTCTTT. The variable domain in full, completed from reference TRBV7-2 and TRBJ1-1, reads GAGVSQSPSNKVTEKGKDVELRCDPISGHTALYWYRQSLGQGLEFLIYFQGNSAPDKSGLPSDRFSAERTGGSVSTLTIQRTQQEDSAVYLCASSLAPGSTEAFFGQGTRLTVV.

The V gene is TRBV6-6, the J gene TRBJ1-5; TRBD1 matches at 7 bases. Germline CDR1 and CDR2: MNHNY and SVGAGI (reference sequence). The CDR3 is 14 residues long. J was trimmed by 6 bases and V by 0 bases; bases with no gene match: 2. The CDR3 loop is CASSYSQGFQPQHF. The CDR3, as DNA: TGTGCCAGCAGTTACTCACAGGGGTTTCAGCCCCAGCATTTT.

This clonotype was recorded once. The genes are TRBV5-1 and TRBJ2-1; TRBD2 might be the D (6 bases). Germline assignment: CDR1 SGHRS and CDR2 YFSETQ. The CDR3 runs 15 residues. V lost 0 bases, J lost 6 bases, and 13 bases lay in between. CDR3 in DNA: TGCGCCAGCAGCTTGGGTCTAGCGCCTACCAATGAGCAGTTCTTC. It encodes CASSLGLAPTNEQFF. Full variable domain (outside the CDR3, taken from reference TRBV5-1 and TRBJ2-1): KAGVTQTPRYLIKTRGQQVTLSCSPISGHRSVSWYQQTPGQGLQFLFEYFSETQRNKGNFPGRFSGRQFSNSRSEMNVSTLELGDSALYLCASSLGLAPTNEQFFGPGTRLTVL.

This clonotype was picked up a small number of times. The chain couples TRBV5-5 to TRBJ2-2; D is perhaps TRBD2 (7 bases). In germline, CDR1 is SGHKS, CDR2 YYEKEE (reference sequence). The CDR3 loop spans 15 amino acids. V was trimmed by 3 bases and J by 8 bases, leaving 17 bases between them. CDR3 residues: CASSSRGGRDGELFF. Here the CDR3 DNA reads TGTGCCAGCAGCTCGAGGGGGGGGCGCGATGGGGAGCTGTTTTTT.

The rearrangement joins TRBV20-1 to TRBJ1-1; 9 nucleotides align to TRBD1. Germline V lookup: CDR1 DFQATT, CDR2 SNEGSKA (reference sequence). J gave up 6 bases and V 4 bases, and 9 bases lay outside the gene matches. This CDR3 region has 14 residues. The chain's CDR3 is CSAIPTGGTAEAFF. The DNA for the CDR3 is TGCAGTGCTATCCCGACAGGGGGAACGGCTGAAGCTTTCTTT.

This clonotype was observed a handful of times. V is TRBV6-5 and J is TRBJ2-6, with 8 bases matching TRBD1. CDR1 is MNHEY and CDR2 is SVGAGI in the germline V gene. Trimming cost V 5 bases and J 0 bases; bases outside gene matches: 6. This CDR3 spans 17 amino acids. This CDR3 is CASSVDRGSSGANVLTF. The CDR3 nucleotides are TGTGCCAGCAGTGTTGACAGGGGAAGCTCTGGGGCCAACGTCCTGACTTTC.

J is TRBJ2-3 and V is TRBV6-1, with 11 bases lining up with TRBD1. J lost 1 base, V lost 10 bases, and 13 bases had no gene match. The CDR3 contains 17 residues. Per the germline V gene, CDR1 is MNHNS and CDR2 is SASEGT. As DNA, the CDR3 is TGTGCCAACAGGGGGACAGGGGGTATTAGGGGCACAGATACGCAGTATTTT. It translates to CANRGTGGIRGTDTQYF.

V usage is TRBV20-1 and J usage is TRBJ2-5, with D perhaps matching TRBD2 (7 bases). Germline V gene sequence: CDR1 DFQATT, CDR2 SNEGSKA (reference sequence). Deletions cut 0 bases from V and 5 bases from J, with 16 bases between. This CDR3 has 15 amino acids. The CDR3 reads CSARDREGGWETQYF. The CDR3 bases are TGCAGTGCTAGAGATAGGGAGGGGGGTTGGGAGACCCAGTACTTC.

The rearrangement links TRBV7-9 to TRBJ2-7, with D possibly being TRBD2 (5 bases). The germline V and J ends were trimmed by 2 bases and 7 bases, with 12 bases remaining between them. Germline CDR1 reads SEHNR; CDR2 reads FQNEAQ (reference sequence). The CDR3 spans 13 residues. The CDR3 reads CASSLSTGWEQYF. The CDR3 DNA follows: TGTGCCAGCAGCTTATCGACGGGGTGGGAGCAGTACTTC.

The chain carries TRBV13 and TRBJ1-1, with TRBD1 as a possible D gene (6 bases). V was shortened by 5 bases and J by 7 bases, with 14 bases between the two germline ends. The CDR3 contains 13 residues. CDR1 and CDR2 (germline): PRHDT, FYEKMQ (reference sequence). As DNA, the CDR3 is TGTGCCAGCAGCCCTACAGGGATGGGTGAAGCTTTCTTT. Protein sequence: CASSPTGMGEAFF.

This chain connects TRBV27 to TRBJ2-5; D may be TRBD2 (5 bases). Looked up from germline, CDR1 is MNHEY and CDR2 is SMNVEV (reference sequence). V shed 3 bases and J shed 5 bases, with 13 bases lying between them. CDR3 length equals 14 residues. The CDR3 protein is CASSLNREGETQYF. For the CDR3, the DNA is TGTGCCAGCAGTTTGAATAGAGAGGGCGAGACCCAGTACTTC.

The V call is TRBV4-2, the J call TRBJ2-7; D remains unclear. Germline loops: CDR1 LGHNA, CDR2 YNFKEQ. The V and J ends lost 3 bases and 5 bases respectively, with 14 bases between them. CDR3 length: 14 residues. CDR3 nucleotide sequence: TGTGCCAGCAGCCAGTCCCGTCTCATCGACGAGCAGTACTTC. Amino acids: CASSQSRLIDEQYF.

Sample share makes this clonotype medium-sized. The chain has TRBV19 and TRBJ2-2, with 9 bases aligning to TRBD1. The J segment lost 5 bases and the V segment lost 5 bases, leaving 6 bases of the junction unmatched. CDR3 length equals 15 residues. CDR1 and CDR2 from the germline V gene are LNHDA and SQIVND (reference sequence). DNA of the CDR3: TGTGCCAGTAGTCTTCCGGGACAGGGAACCGGGGAGCTGTTTTTT. Translation gives CASSLPGQGTGELFF.

This sequence joins TRBV19 and TRBJ1-2; tentatively, D is TRBD1 (5 bases). The V and J ends lost 8 bases and 2 bases respectively, with 12 bases between them. The CDR3 runs to 13 residues. Germline V gene sequence: CDR1 LNHDA, CDR2 SQIVND (reference sequence). The CDR3 DNA reads TGTGCCAGTTCGGCAGGGTGGAACTATGGCTACACCTTC. It is translated as CASSAGWNYGYTF.

This clonotype was detected a few times. The chain employs TRBV12-3 or TRBV12-4 and TRBJ1-2; 11 positions match TRBD1. The CDR3 has 16 amino acids. After removal of 5 bases from V and 8 bases from J, the junction contained 13 bases not matched to a gene. The CDR3 bases are TGTGCCAGCAGTCTCCAACCGGGACAGGGGGACGGAGGCTACACCTTC. As protein: CASSLQPGQGDGGYTF.